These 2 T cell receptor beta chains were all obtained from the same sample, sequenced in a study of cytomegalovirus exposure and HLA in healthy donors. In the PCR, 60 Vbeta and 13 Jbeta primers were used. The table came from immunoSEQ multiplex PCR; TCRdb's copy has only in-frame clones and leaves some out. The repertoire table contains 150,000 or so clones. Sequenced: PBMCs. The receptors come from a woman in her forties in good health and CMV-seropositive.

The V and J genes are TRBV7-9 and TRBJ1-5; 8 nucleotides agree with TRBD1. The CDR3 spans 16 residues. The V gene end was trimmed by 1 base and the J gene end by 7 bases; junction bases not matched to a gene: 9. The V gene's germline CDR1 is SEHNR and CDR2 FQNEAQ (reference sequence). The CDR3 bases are TGTGCCAGCAGCTTAGAGGGAGGACAGGGTAGGCAGCCCCAGCATTTT. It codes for CASSLEGGQGRQPQHF. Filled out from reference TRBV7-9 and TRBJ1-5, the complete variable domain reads DTGVSQNPRHKITKRGQNVTFRCDPISEHNRLYWYRQTLGQGPEFLTYFQNEAQLEKSRLLSDRFSAERPKGSFSTLEIQRTEQGDSAMYLCASSLEGGQGRQPQHFGDGTRLSIL.

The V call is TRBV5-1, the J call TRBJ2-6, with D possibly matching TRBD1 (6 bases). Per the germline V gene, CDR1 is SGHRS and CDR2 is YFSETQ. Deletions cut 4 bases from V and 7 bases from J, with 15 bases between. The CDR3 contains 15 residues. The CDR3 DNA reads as TGCGCCAGCAGCATGACAGGTAGTTTAGCCAACGTCCTGACTTTC. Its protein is CASSMTGSLANVLTF.